This T cell receptor (beta chain) was observed in a study of shared clonotypes between healthy human individuals (dated by TCRdb to between 2020 and 2021). The study in broad terms: The cohort comprised a couple of women and a few men aged 18 to 49 years. For each donor, CD4 naive and CD4 memory were each given three plates, CD8 naive was given two plates, and CD8 memory was given one plate. The study deeply sequenced blood TCR repertoires of about five healthy adults to estimate repertoire size and the extent of clonotype sharing between individuals. To increase sequencing depth and limit assay-specific biases, different laboratories used diverse techniques to prepare libraries and sequence TCR repertoires. Between about 0.94 and 8.9 billion PBMCs per donor were obtained by leukapheresis.

On the study overall, not on this receptor specifically: Sampling was restricted to blood, and TCR repertoires in tissues likely differ from the TCR repertoires found in blood. Based on pairwise subsampling, the degree of clonotype sharing among donors was expected to be affected by sequencing depth. Compared with non-shared clonotypes, clonotypes shared by all four sorted-subset donors had higher generation probabilities. Because the study included only a small number of donors, the genetic and exposure-history diversity represented was limited. Naive subsets generally had larger estimated clonotype richness than memory subsets. Rarefaction of sorted-subset datasets indicated incomplete sequencing despite the large sequencing depth. Roughly 5% of naive CD4, roughly 3.5% of naive CD8, about 2.4% of memory CD4, and approximately 0.4% of memory CD8 clonotypes were shared across several donors.

TCR CDR3 regions were amplified from genomic DNA by multiplex PCR using the deep immunoSEQ assay. For each cell subset, the extracted genomic DNA was distributed evenly across all wells of several immunoSEQ 96-well plates, and each plate served as one replicate. Each replicate PCR for sorted subsets received about 0.2 ug genomic DNA, equal to around 32,000 T cell genomes. The purified libraries were quantified using a Qubit 3.0 fluorometer, sized with a Bioanalyzer 2100, and then quantified again using the KAPA Library Quantification kit. Every immunoSEQ 96-well plate was sequenced on a dedicated single-read 150-cycle Illumina NextSeq 550 flow cell. In the authors' own workflow: Because the immunoSEQ output held only junctional sequences and lacked quality scores, the filtering could not match the filtering applied to full-length reads. To assign V/J genes and CDR3, sequences were annotated against IMGT germline references using PyIR, a Python wrapper for IgBLAST v1.9. Any read was removed if the V/J assignment was weak (E-value above 1e-6), the CDR3 was missing, or the read contained stop codons, out-of-frame junctions, or ambiguous translated residues. V3J clonotypes were defined as sequences sharing the same inferred V gene, J gene, and CDR3 amino acid sequence. The percentage overlap between two repertoires was calculated by dividing the number of shared unique clonotypes by the size of the smaller repertoire. Three approaches were used to assess repertoire richness: RTK rarefaction, the Chao1 estimator, and Recon v2.1 estimates of unobserved clonotypes. Generation probabilities for all TCRbeta clonotypes obtained by the gDNA method from a few donors were computed using OLGA. In TCRdb, the immuneACCESS table is reduced to in-frame sequences with V and J assigned. These tables do not hold every clone; where another copy was compared, an unresolved V gene accounts for under half, and the others remain unexplained. The V and J calls and clone size were taken over from that table, and D and trimming were inferred from the DNA. Present in this sample are about 2 million clones, roughly 94% of which were seen just once. In total, the top ten clones hold 0.13% of the sample.

Healthy HIV-negative adults with no recently reported acute infections or vaccinations were included as donors. Every donor was a Caucasian adult residing in Nashville, Tennessee, USA. CD4+ T cells were enriched by magnetic negative selection, after which naive cells were positively selected on CD45RA and the negative fraction was taken as the memory subset. After blood collection by leukapheresis, PBMCs were isolated using Ficoll-Histopaque density gradient centrifugation and then cryopreserved in the vapor phase of liquid nitrogen. Purity and quantity of every magnetically sorted T cell population were checked by analytical flow cytometry. Each sorted fraction had its genomic DNA isolated and then quantified by UV absorbance on a Nanodrop 2000c. A note on this clone: Its antigen specificity is not known. Base quality data are lacking; no much larger clone is found one base away.

The specimen was naive CD4+ T cells sorted from blood. This specimen's cell subset or site label, per the study, means: CD45RA+ positively selected. This sequence was found in a man younger than 30 in good health.

This receptor carries the CDR3 CASSSLGQGVYGYTF. Here is the DNA: TGTGCCAGCAGTTCCCTAGGACAGGGGGTTTATGGCTACACCTTC. Recombination linked TRBV28 to TRBJ1-2; 10 central nucleotides agree with TRBD1. Ends trimmed: V by 4 bases, J by 5 bases; bases unmatched to a gene: 7. CDR3 length: 15 amino acids, cysteine to phenylalanine. The read is trimmed to its CDR3 DNA, 45 bases read in frame from base 1. For CDR1 and CDR2, the germline V gene lists MDHEN and SYDVKM.